A selection of T cell receptor beta chains follows, all from one sample in a study of blood T cell repertoires in COVID-19. The table came from immunoSEQ multiplex PCR; TCRdb's copy has only in-frame clones and leaves some out. The data hold approximately 210,000 clones, with 84% observed a single time. Sequencing input: peripheral blood. All receptors come from a man aged 30-40 years with active or convalescent COVID-19. CDR3s include the opening cysteine and the closing phenylalanine or tryptophan. Each record gives: D gene, clone size, V gene, J gene, CDR3 protein. The D gene is left open where the match is weak. Where a row states a size, it is once, few, many or the class of an expanded clone; other rows omit it.

D gene: .; clone size: few; V gene: TRBV4-1; J gene: TRBJ1-5; CDR3 protein: CASSQDRGTGQPQHF
D gene: TRBD2; clone size: .; V gene: TRBV7-2; J gene: TRBJ2-7; CDR3 protein: CASRGGGLSTSGRDEQYF
D gene: .; clone size: .; V gene: TRBV6-6; J gene: TRBJ1-1; CDR3 protein: CASSSDRTNTEAFF
D gene: .; clone size: .; V gene: TRBV7-2; J gene: TRBJ1-1; CDR3 protein: CASSFIGTEAFF
D gene: .; clone size: .; V gene: TRBV5-6; J gene: TRBJ1-1; CDR3 protein: CASSRAGTPNTEAFF
D gene: .; clone size: .; V gene: TRBV5-5; J gene: TRBJ1-2; CDR3 protein: CASSPSGGVQIHYTF
D gene: .; clone size: .; V gene: TRBV4-3; J gene: TRBJ2-5; CDR3 protein: CASSQENGRGTQYF
D gene: TRBD1; clone size: .; V gene: TRBV9; J gene: TRBJ2-2; CDR3 protein: CASSVASTGQGKWAGELFF
D gene: TRBD1; clone size: .; V gene: TRBV5-1; J gene: TRBJ1-1; CDR3 protein: CASRRDRGNTEAFF
D gene: TRBD2; clone size: .; V gene: TRBV6-2/TRBV6-3; J gene: TRBJ2-2; CDR3 protein: CASSGGTSGRNTGELFF
D gene: TRBD1; clone size: .; V gene: TRBV5-4; J gene: TRBJ2-1; CDR3 protein: CASSFAQGISSYNEQFF
D gene: .; clone size: few; V gene: TRBV19; J gene: TRBJ1-5; CDR3 protein: CAGSGGGNQPQHF
D gene: .; clone size: .; V gene: TRBV29-1; J gene: TRBJ1-5; CDR3 protein: CSVEVAGPGQPQHF
D gene: TRBD2; clone size: .; V gene: TRBV7-2; J gene: TRBJ2-7; CDR3 protein: CASSLVAGTSGINYF
D gene: .; clone size: .; V gene: TRBV6-5; J gene: TRBJ1-2; CDR3 protein: CASRGSGYTF
D gene: TRBD1; clone size: .; V gene: TRBV18; J gene: TRBJ2-7; CDR3 protein: CASSPNSNRGQEQYF
D gene: .; clone size: .; V gene: TRBV7-8; J gene: TRBJ2-1; CDR3 protein: CASSPSGTSYNEQFF
D gene: TRBD1; clone size: .; V gene: TRBV6-6; J gene: TRBJ2-5; CDR3 protein: CASSFLTGVETQYF
D gene: TRBD1; clone size: .; V gene: TRBV5-1; J gene: TRBJ1-6; CDR3 protein: CASSPAGQGNSPLHF
D gene: .; clone size: .; V gene: TRBV5-5; J gene: TRBJ2-1; CDR3 protein: CASRLQGNNEQFF
D gene: .; clone size: .; V gene: TRBV6-5; J gene: TRBJ1-2; CDR3 protein: CASSYSGPSGGYTF
D gene: TRBD2; clone size: once; V gene: TRBV27; J gene: TRBJ2-1; CDR3 protein: CASRARRGTSVYNEQFF
D gene: TRBD1; clone size: .; V gene: TRBV28; J gene: TRBJ1-5; CDR3 protein: CASSNGQGTFQPQHF
D gene: TRBD1; clone size: .; V gene: TRBV6-2/TRBV6-3; J gene: TRBJ2-7; CDR3 protein: CASSSPGGDNIYEQYF
D gene: .; clone size: .; V gene: TRBV23-1; J gene: TRBJ1-5; CDR3 protein: CASRRIHRNQPQHF
D gene: .; clone size: .; V gene: TRBV28; J gene: TRBJ2-6; CDR3 protein: CASSLPPRSGANVLTF
D gene: TRBD1; clone size: .; V gene: TRBV19; J gene: TRBJ1-1; CDR3 protein: CASSSGTGGTEAFF
D gene: TRBD1; clone size: .; V gene: TRBV7-2; J gene: TRBJ2-2; CDR3 protein: CASSRDRGTGELFF
D gene: .; clone size: .; V gene: TRBV2; J gene: TRBJ2-2; CDR3 protein: CASRDWTTGELFF
D gene: .; clone size: .; V gene: TRBV21-1; J gene: TRBJ1-3; CDR3 protein: CASSIPPVSGNTIYF
D gene: .; clone size: .; V gene: TRBV7-9; J gene: TRBJ1-2; CDR3 protein: CASSLGLDGYTF
D gene: .; clone size: .; V gene: TRBV30; J gene: TRBJ1-1; CDR3 protein: CAWSSHHEAFF
D gene: .; clone size: once; V gene: TRBV5-4; J gene: TRBJ1-5; CDR3 protein: CASSFGGGGDQPQHF
D gene: TRBD2; clone size: .; V gene: TRBV6-6; J gene: TRBJ2-3; CDR3 protein: CASRPLAGDLLDTQYF
D gene: .; clone size: .; V gene: TRBV5-1; J gene: TRBJ1-6; CDR3 protein: CASSSRDSSPNSPLHF
D gene: .; clone size: .; V gene: TRBV11-2; J gene: TRBJ1-3; CDR3 protein: CASSLLRNSGNTIYF
D gene: .; clone size: .; V gene: TRBV4-1; J gene: TRBJ2-7; CDR3 protein: CASSLVVRGDEQYF
D gene: .; clone size: .; V gene: TRBV28; J gene: TRBJ1-2; CDR3 protein: CASSFPQTGYSYGYTF
D gene: TRBD2; clone size: .; V gene: TRBV7-2; J gene: TRBJ2-7; CDR3 protein: CASSSSPTSAQEQYF
D gene: .; clone size: .; V gene: TRBV18; J gene: TRBJ1-3; CDR3 protein: CASSPPQGPSGNTIYF
D gene: .; clone size: .; V gene: TRBV6-5; J gene: TRBJ1-3; CDR3 protein: CASSYSQGGSGNTIYF
D gene: TRBD2; clone size: .; V gene: TRBV27; J gene: TRBJ2-7; CDR3 protein: CASSLGSGGNYEQYF
D gene: .; clone size: .; V gene: TRBV4-2; J gene: TRBJ1-2; CDR3 protein: CASSQESRGGKGYTF
D gene: .; clone size: .; V gene: TRBV30; J gene: TRBJ1-5; CDR3 protein: CAWSTGWNQPQHF
D gene: TRBD2; clone size: .; V gene: TRBV18; J gene: TRBJ2-3; CDR3 protein: CASSPLGTSGTSTDTQYF
D gene: TRBD2; clone size: .; V gene: TRBV2; J gene: TRBJ2-4; CDR3 protein: CASNSGRSKNIQYF
D gene: .; clone size: .; V gene: TRBV20-1; J gene: TRBJ2-5; CDR3 protein: CSASVGGGGGETQYF
D gene: TRBD2; clone size: .; V gene: TRBV12-3/TRBV12-4; J gene: TRBJ2-7; CDR3 protein: CASSGGAYEQYF